This T cell receptor beta chain was profiled in a study of cytomegalovirus exposure and HLA in healthy donors (dated by TCRdb to about 2017). About the full investigation: In an earlier analysis of several hundred of the donors, around 290 Gb of sequence data and 95 million to 130 million unique TCR beta sequences from about 190 million T cells were reported. Typing coverage differed by locus: A, B, C, DRB1 and DQB1 were typed in about 629-630 donors, DQA1 in 522, DPA1 in roughly 590, and DPB1 in roughly 450. The study aimed to test whether signatures of past pathogen exposure could be identified by cataloging public T cell receptors. To predict cytomegalovirus infection status, the study brought together high-throughput TCR immunosequencing, statistical association of individual TCRs with disease status, and machine learning. A later genetic analysis used genome-wide SNP genotypes for about 65% of the 666 donors, treating that subset as a discovery cohort. About 280 gigabases of sequencing data and roughly 80 million unique TCR sequences made up an early release that covered approximately 650 HLA-typed donors. The T cell repertoires of some 670 subjects were profiled by immunosequencing and related to cytomegalovirus serostatus. To decide whether each TCR beta V gene segment behaved as functional or pseudogenic, an earlier analysis of approximately 590 of the donors relied on high-throughput TCR beta sequencing. Class I and class II HLA loci were covered by the typing at four-digit resolution. To study patterns of TCR occurrence, a later analysis re-analyzed previously published TCR beta repertoires from 550 to 800 donors and added high-resolution HLA genotyping. Among the roughly 430 genotyped donors, around 81% belonged to the genetic ancestry cluster associated with self-reported Caucasian donors. Four or five DR-DQ haplotypes were handled as single units for association and clustering, since linkage in the cohort was strong. Every repertoire in the discovery cohort had been generated on one and the same sequencing platform. Along with the approximately 650-subject first cohort, a separate validation cohort of around 120 different subjects was used. Donor age, sex, ethnicity and CMV serostatus were collected together with the repertoire data. On average, 235,054 unique TCR beta nucleotide sequences were sequenced per donor among some 420 genotyped donors of the cohort, with around 19% of those sequences being non-productive. Rather than using new phenotypic data, the later analysis identified candidate immune exposures from TCR beta sequences and from how often those sequences occurred across donors. What the study reported, not specific to this receptor: In a later analysis, TCR association rates were found to vary across HLA loci, with the most associated TCRs seen for DRB1 alleles and the fewest for HLA-C alleles. For the cohort, immune exposure information was limited to CMV serostatus. At a false discovery rate of 0.05, a later analysis linked around 15,000 TCR beta sequences to specific HLA alleles. A further reported finding was that TCR beta sequences accurately predicted the HLA-A and HLA-B alleles for most subjects in the first cohort. Compared with equally common non-associated chains, HLA-associated TCR beta chains in a later analysis were more clonally expanded and had lower generation probabilities. A later genetic analysis associated a missense DCLRE1C variant with V-gene and J-gene trimming of TCR beta chains, and an independent cohort replicated the association. The presence/absence analyses assumed that sequencing depth was roughly uniform across donors, and that assumption may not be true. While some public TCRs were present in many individuals, most TCR sequences turned up only very rarely across donors. Linkage disequilibrium might explain the correlated functional status among segregating V segments, but an unknown experimental factor could not be excluded. Several of the top co-occurrence clusters appeared to be linked to parvovirus B19, influenza, CMV and Epstein-Barr virus, according to a later analysis. Compared with the 666-donor mean, donors in an Asian-associated ancestry cluster had fewer N-insertions in productive TCRs, according to a later genetic analysis. Some IMGT-functional V segments, including TRBV6-2 and TRBV6-3, could not be distinguished by the 87-base-pair reads and were therefore excluded. Because HLA typing was unavailable for some donors at each locus, only the typed subset was used in association tests. Three of the identified cytomegalovirus-associated TCR beta chains were confirmed in vitro to be specific for cytomegalovirus antigens. The earlier analysis of about 600 of the donors excluded fewer than 20 rarely observed V segments, including chromosome 9 orphons, because counts were too low. A group of highly shared sequence variants was considered likely to be a technical artifact of the sequencing pipeline. In a later analysis, most CMV-associated TCR beta chains were found to appear HLA-restricted, with HLA associations seemingly driven largely by CMV exposure. According to the authors, the approach could potentially be generalized to other disease states and immunological phenotypes. The study gave a list of over 150 TCR beta chains associated with cytomegalovirus. When HLA alleles, especially DR and DQ, strongly co-occurred, TCR associations were difficult to assign to individual alleles. Cytomegalovirus status was reported to be diagnosed by the classifier with high specificity and sensitivity in both the original and validation cohorts. The cohort was sequenced for TCR beta chains only, and without alpha or paired-chain data the features that could be detected were limited. An earlier analysis of approximately 570 of the donors showed that most TCR beta V segments appeared in productive rearrangements either about 87% or about 30% of the time, which broadly matched IMGT annotations.

The library was produced with the immunoSEQ multiplex PCR assay. A mixture of 60 forward primers for TCR Vbeta segments and 13 reverse primers for TCR Jbeta segments was used in the multiplex PCR. The CDR3 region of rearranged TCR beta genes was amplified from genomic DNA with a multiplex PCR assay. On the Illumina HiSeq System, the amplified TCR beta libraries were sequenced as 87-base-pair reads. Processing in the source paper ran as follows. A later analysis tallied around 87 million unique TCR beta chains across the 550 to 850 repertoires, and roughly 11 million of those chains were shared by two or more donors. Raw reads were error-corrected and collapsed into unique sequences with a nearest-neighbor algorithm that merged closely related sequences to remove PCR and sequencing errors. V, D and J gene segments were assigned by aligning CDR3 sequences to IMGT reference sequences. For a sequence to be retained, at least a six-nucleotide match to both a V gene segment and a J gene segment was required. Rearrangements were called productive when the CDR3 lacked stop codons and stayed in frame with V and J; all others were non-productive. CDR3 was defined according to IMGT convention as the region running from the second conserved V-encoded cysteine to the conserved J-encoded phenylalanine. In an earlier analysis of 500 to 650 of the donors, sequences lacking an unambiguous match to a single V gene segment were excluded. In an earlier analysis of a few hundred of the donors, a V segment was called functional when productive rearrangements were above 56.7%, and segregating when the standard deviation between donors exceeded 5%. A statistical classification framework was developed to diagnose cytomegalovirus status using the catalog of TCR beta chain sequences. In a later analysis, TCR nucleotide sequences were compared against IMGT/GENE-DB human TR gene sequences so that V and J genes could be assigned. In a later analysis, CDR3 sequences and most-parsimonious VDJ recombination scenarios were assigned using the TCRdist pipeline. A later analysis defined each TCR beta chain by its CDR3 amino acid sequence plus V-gene family, and excluded reads lacking a unique V-gene family. In a later analysis, 550 to 650 highly shared, low-generation-probability nucleotide sequences were removed to address suspected cross-contamination and a sequencing artifact. In a later analysis, a clonal expansion index for each public chain was calculated from normalized within-repertoire ranks of inferred template counts. Generation probabilities in a later analysis came from a VDJ recombination model fitted to out-of-frame rearrangements, and those results were checked against IGoR. A later analysis scored TCR-TCR, TCR-HLA and TCR-CMV co-occurrence with hypergeometric tests, applying a repertoire-size bias correction to TCR pairs. To estimate false discovery rates, a later analysis permuted the HLA or CMV assignments 20 times. In a later analysis, co-occurring TCRs were grouped with DBSCAN, and TCRdist sequence similarity was added when clustering was performed within HLA-allele-positive subsets. Repertoires with fewer than 30,000 or more than 120,000 public chains, plus five repertoires with anomalous nucleotide sharing, were excluded from co-occurrence clustering. Drawn from immuneACCESS, this table holds only the in-frame rearrangements with V and J called that TCRdb kept. Clones are partly lost; checked studies trace under half to an unresolved V gene and leave the rest unexplained. From that table come the V and J calls and clone size; the DNA was used to work out D and trimming. This sample gives 150,000 or so clones in total; approximately 73% of them show up just once. Of the sample, 1.5% to 2% falls within the top ten clones.

V lost 4 bases and J lost 5 bases; the stretch between them is 12 bases long. From the cysteine through the phenylalanine, the CDR3 covers 13 amino acids. Of all the DNA, just the CDR3 is kept, 39 bases in frame from base 1. The germline V gene gives CDR1 as MDHEN and CDR2 as SYDVKM. The cohort comprised 666 healthy bone marrow donors. All cohort members were sampled while nominally healthy, although unrecorded immune exposures were likely present. The donor was CMV seronegative and belonged to the group of around 350 seronegative cohort members. A peripheral blood sample was collected from each donor, and TCR beta sequencing was performed on peripheral blood mononuclear cells. Genomic DNA extraction from the blood cell samples was performed with the Qiagen DNeasy Blood Extraction Kit. Concerning this clone itself: It lacks a known antigen. There are no base qualities to consult, and no much larger clone falls within one base.

The receptor's source is a woman aged 18-29 years in good health and CMV-seronegative. Sample: PBMCs. Rearrangement joined TRBV28 to TRBJ2-7; the D gene is perhaps TRBD2, from 5 matching bases. For the CDR3, the sequence is CASSYGNRDEQYF. The nucleotides are TGTGCCAGCAGTTACGGGAACCGGGACGAGCAGTACTTC.